This TCR beta chain emerged from a study of T cells in Graves' hyperthyroidism and ophthalmopathy. From RNA transcripts, TCR beta CDR3 regions were amplified. The TCR CDR3 was amplified in a first-round RT-PCR using the HTBI primer set. From the multiplex PCR reads, TCRdb called clonotypes with MiXCR, one entry per CDR3 protein. The table lists 300,000 to 500,000 distinct CDR3 sequences, under 15% of them singletons. The table lists this clonotype with many counts. The PBMCs studied were ones that came from roughly 9.1 ml fresh peripheral blood. CDR3 length: 14 residues. The germline CDR1 and CDR2 sequences are MDHEN and SYDVKM. The J segment lost 6 bases and the V segment lost 7 bases, leaving 10 bases of the junction unmatched.

The receptor was derived from a woman younger than 45 with Graves' hyperthyroidism. The gene calls are TRBV28 and TRBJ2-7; the match to TRBD2 covers 9 bases. The sample comprised blood. CDR3 in amino acids: CASKRGIAGVEQYF. DNA of the CDR3: TGTGCCAGCAAAAGGGGGATAGCGGGAGTCGAGCAGTACTTC.